Shown below are 25 T cell receptor beta chains from a single sample sequenced in a study of tumor and adjacent non-tumor tissue in lung cancer. The library came from three nested PCR rounds adapted from ARM-PCR protocols. TCRdb itself ran the multiplex PCR reads through MiXCR, one entry per CDR3 protein. The table includes some 80,000 distinct CDR3 sequences, just under 75% detected once. This sample's RNA came from whole unsorted tissue. The sequencing sample was made of lung tumor tissue. These receptors were obtained from a woman in her thirties or forties with non-small cell lung cancer.

Notes on this clonotype: The conserved phenylalanine or tryptophan normally closing the CDR3 is absent here, so this likely arose from a read error. This chain uses TRBV14 with TRBJ1-1; D gene uncertain. Germline V gene sequence: CDR1 SGHDN, CDR2 FVKESK. The V gene lost 4 bases and the J gene lost 5 bases, with 11 bases spanning the gap. The CDR3 runs to 13 residues. CDR3 coding DNA: TGTGCCAGCAGCCTTGGGATAGTTACTGAAGCTTTCTTA. It translates to CASSLGIVTEAFL.

Details on this clonotype: No conserved phenylalanine or tryptophan is present at the end of the CDR3, so a read error is the likely explanation. The chain uses TRBV13 and TRBJ2-2; no definite D call. The CDR3 consists of 15 residues. Trimming took 1 base from V and 7 from J, leaving 13 bases between them. Germline lookup yields CDR1 PRHDT and CDR2 FYEKMQ (reference sequence). CDR3 sequence (DNA): TGTGCCAGCAGCTTAGACCGACGGGTTGACGGGGAGCTGTTTGTT. This encodes CASSLDRRVDGELFV.

Comments on this clonotype: Since no conserved phenylalanine or tryptophan closes the CDR3, a read error is the likely cause. The CDR3 bases are TGTGCCAGCAGCTTAGCGTCTGGCGCTAACACAGATACGCAGTATTAT. This codes for CASSLASGANTDTQYY. This chain uses TRBV11-2 with TRBJ2-3; unclear D gene. This CDR3 is 16 amino acids long. The germline CDR1 and CDR2 sequences are SGHAT and FQNNGV. The V end lost 1 base, the J end lost 2 bases, and 13 bases lay between the germline ends.

This clonotype showed up just a few times. A much larger clone lies one base from this, so it may be a read error. The rearrangement joins TRBV14 to TRBJ2-7; D ambiguous. V shed 4 bases and J shed 2 bases, with 15 bases lying between them. The CDR3 has 15 amino acids. The germline V gene encodes CDR1 SGHDN and CDR2 FVKESK. The chain's CDR3 is CASSRVIGRTYEQYF. The CDR3 bases are TGTGCCAGCAGCCGCGTGATAGGGCGTACCTACGAGCAGTACTTC. Full variable domain (rest looked up from reference TRBV14 and TRBJ2-7): EAGVTQFPSHSVIEKGQTVTLRCDPISGHDNLYWYRRVMGKEIKFLLHFVKESKQDESGMPNNRFLAERTGGTYSTLKVQPAELEDSGVYFCASSRVIGRTYEQYFGPGTRLTVT.

The count of this clonotype is one. This may be a read error: a much more frequent sequence differs by one nucleotide. Because the CDR3 is missing its conserved closing phenylalanine or tryptophan, this is likely a read error. V is TRBV5-1 and J is TRBJ1-2, with D unclear. This CDR3 has 16 residues. Per germline, CDR1 SGHRS and CDR2 YFSETQ. V dropped 3 bases and J dropped 0 bases, with 15 bases sitting between them. The CDR3 loop is CASSSGSYNTNYGYTL. Written as DNA, the CDR3 is TGCGCCAGCAGCTCGGGGAGTTACAATACTAACTATGGCTACACCTTA.

Comments on this clonotype: Its ends do not fully match the called genes, so a read error is possible. The chain links TRBV5-6 to TRBJ2-7; D is unclear. The germline gives CDR1 SGHDT, CDR2 YYEEEE. The CDR3 covers 13 residues. The CDR3 protein is CASSFFGPYEEYF. For the CDR3, the DNA is TGTGCCAGCAGTTTTTTTGGCCCGTACGAGGAGTACTTC.

About this clonotype itself: Germline is not matched at one junction end, which may reflect a read error. V is TRBV11-2 and J is TRBJ2-3; D uncertain. CDR1 and CDR2 from the germline V gene are SGHAT and FQNNGV. The CDR3 has 11 residues. CDR3 coding DNA: TGTACCAGCAACTTATCAGATACGCAGTTTTTT. This sequence encodes CTSNLSDTQFF.

On this clonotype itself: Possible read error: a much larger clone is one base away. The V call is TRBV13, the J call TRBJ2-3; 8 bases agree with TRBD2. The CDR3 has 15 residues. Germline assignment: CDR1 PRHDT and CDR2 FYEKMQ (reference sequence). The CDR3 bases are TGTGCCAGCAGGGAAGCGGGAGTTAGCAGAGATACGCAGTATTTT. This translates into CASREAGVSRDTQYF.

About this clonotype itself: One junction end disagrees with the germline gene, perhaps due to a read error. This sequence joins TRBV12-3 or TRBV12-4 and TRBJ2-7, with D unresolved. The CDR3 is 14 amino acids. DNA of the CDR3: TGTGGCAGCAGTTCCCCTATCCGGCGCTACGAGCAGTACTTC. Amino acid sequence: CGSSSPIRRYEQYF.

To note about this clonotype: Because the CDR3 is missing its conserved closing phenylalanine or tryptophan, this is likely a read error. The chain carries TRBV11-2 and TRBJ2-5, with 8 bases aligning to TRBD2. CDR3 length: 18 amino acids. The V segment lost 6 bases and the J segment 3 bases; nucleotides outside the gene matches: 18. In germline, CDR1 is SGHAT, CDR2 FQNNGV. The CDR3: CASSFPLGERGPKETQYL. The CDR3 region has the DNA TGTGCCAGCAGTTTCCCGTTGGGTGAGCGGGGGCCTAAAGAGACCCAGTACTTA.

This clonotype was recorded at least ten times. The chain recombines TRBV5-1 with TRBJ2-3, with 9 bases aligning to TRBD1. The CDR3 spans 16 residues. The V gene's germline CDR1 is SGHRS and CDR2 YFSETQ. Unmatched junction bases numbered 6, after V lost 0 bases and J lost 4 bases. In nucleotides, the CDR3 is TGCGCCAGCAGCTTGGCGGGACAGGGTGCTCCAGATACGCAGTATTTT. Amino acid sequence: CASSLAGQGAPDTQYF.

This clonotype was detected ten times or more. CDR3 in amino acids: CSVERVRGETQYF. The CDR3, as DNA: TGCAGCGTTGAACGTGTTAGGGGAGAGACCCAGTACTTC. This rearrangement joins TRBV29-1 to TRBJ2-5; D is perhaps TRBD1 (5 bases). The CDR3 runs to 13 residues. Germline assignment: CDR1 SQVTM and CDR2 ANQGSEA. The V and J ends lost 2 bases and 4 bases respectively, with 11 bases between them.

For this clonotype: As the CDR3 is not closed by the conserved phenylalanine or tryptophan, this likely results from a read error. The chain combines TRBV5-1 with TRBJ2-5; D is undetermined. CDR3 size: 13 residues. V was shortened by 7 bases and J by 2 bases, with 12 bases between the two germline ends. The V gene's germline CDR1 is SGHRS and CDR2 YFSETQ. CDR3 nucleotides: TGCGCCAGCGGAGTGGCAGTACAAGAGACCCAGTACTTA. This translates into CASGVAVQETQYL.

V gene TRBV12-3 or TRBV12-4 combines with J gene TRBJ1-5, with D perhaps matching TRBD1 (5 bases). The ends were cut back, 10 bases at V and 5 bases at J, with 15 bases in the middle. This CDR3 has 13 amino acids. The CDR3 DNA reads TGTGCCACTAGTTTCGGGGCAGATCAGCCCCAGCATTTT. This codes for CATSFGADQPQHF.

As to this clonotype: The conserved final phenylalanine or tryptophan is absent from the CDR3, which likely points to a read error. The DNA is omitted, as the CDR3 cannot be located on it reliably, and the CDR3 follows TCRdb's listing. V gene TRBV11-2 combines with J gene TRBJ1-6. The CDR3 spans 15 residues, counting both ends. The germline gives CDR1 SGHAT, CDR2 FQNNGV. The CDR3 sequence is CASSLVSGNNSPFHY.

This clonotype has a handful of counts. The junction shows a germline mismatch at one end, possibly a read error. V usage is TRBV11-3 and J usage is TRBJ1-2, with D unclear. CDR3 length: 15 residues. CDR1 is SGHNT, CDR2 YENEEA, per germline. The DNA for the CDR3 is TGTGCCAGCAGCTCCATCCGGGTCCTGCGACATGGGTACACCTTC. Its translation is CASSSIRVLRHGYTF.

This clonotype was counted at least ten times. The chain has TRBV6-6 and TRBJ2-7, with 7 bases fitting TRBD1. The V gene end was trimmed by 4 bases and the J gene end by 4 bases; junction bases not matched to a gene: 1. Germline CDR1 is MNHNY and CDR2 is SVGAGI (reference sequence). This CDR3 comprises 12 residues. The CDR3 loop is CASSLQGYEQYF. For the CDR3, the DNA is TGTGCCAGCAGTTTACAGGGGTACGAGCAGTACTTC.

Regarding this clonotype: A much larger clonotype is one base distant, so this may be a read error. This chain joins TRBV5-1 and TRBJ2-2, with 8 bases fitting TRBD1. The CDR3 length is 14 residues. Germline V gives CDR1 SGHRS, CDR2 YFSETQ. DNA of the CDR3: TGCCCCAGCAGCGGAAGGACAGGGACCGGGGAGCTGTTTTTT. Its protein product is CPSSGRTGTGELFF.

This clonotype was counted many times. The chain combines TRBV20-1 with TRBJ2-2, with D perhaps being TRBD1 or TRBD2 (5 bases each). Trimming took 6 bases from V and 1 from J, leaving 9 bases between them. The CDR3 sequence is 13 residues long. Germline CDR1 and CDR2: DFQATT and SNEGSKA (reference sequence). The CDR3 reads CSAGTVNTGELFF. The CDR3 DNA follows: TGCAGTGCGGGGACGGTGAACACCGGGGAGCTGTTTTTT.

Note on this clonotype: The conserved phenylalanine or tryptophan normally closing the CDR3 is absent here, so this likely arose from a read error. The rearrangement links TRBV11-2 to TRBJ1-5; D unresolved. From germline, CDR1 is SGHAT and CDR2 FQNNGV. Trimming took off 1 base at V and 8 bases at J, with 9 bases between the two ends. This CDR3 spans 13 amino acids. CDR3 DNA sequence: TGTGCCAGCAGCTTAGGGCCCCTGAAGCCCCAGCATCTT. Translated, it gives CASSLGPLKPQHL.

Details on this clonotype: Compared with germline, one end of the junction differs, possibly owing to a read error. The CDR3 spells CSVTSGLSYNEQFF. The CDR3 DNA sequence: TGCAGTGTGACTAGCGGTCTTTCTTACAATGAACAGTTCTTC. This chain joins TRBV29-1 and TRBJ2-1; 9 positions agree with TRBD2. CDR1 is SQVTM and CDR2 is ANQGSEA in the germline V gene. CDR3 size: 14 residues.

Concerning this clonotype itself: Sequence at one end of the junction differs from germline and may be a read error. The chain uses TRBV5-5 and TRBJ1-2; D unclear. Looked up from germline, CDR1 is SGHKS and CDR2 is YYEKEE (reference sequence). The CDR3 has 15 amino acids. The CDR3 sequence is CASSLESGKARCYTF. In DNA form, the CDR3 reads TGTGCCAGCAGCTTGGAATCGGGGAAGGCCCGCTGCTACACATTC.

This clonotype was seen a few times. The junction departs from germline at one end; a sequencing error may be responsible. CDR3 region: CVSSVGHHSNQPQHF. The CDR3 bases are TGTGTCAGCAGCGTCGGACATCATAGCAATCAGCCCCAGCATTTT. V is TRBV7-9 and J is TRBJ1-5; D is possibly TRBD1 (5 bases). Germline V CDR1 and CDR2: SEHNR, FQNEAQ (reference sequence). This CDR3 comprises 15 residues.

This clonotype was counted once. A read error may account for a junction end that differs from germline. This chain joins TRBV4-1 and TRBJ2-4, with 8 bases matching TRBD1. In germline, CDR1 is MGHRA, CDR2 YSYEKL. The CDR3 spans 18 residues. CDR3 amino acids: CASSQVGAQGAAKNIQYF. In DNA, the CDR3 is TGTGCGAGCAGCCAAGTCGGGGCGCAGGGGGCGGCCAAAAACATTCAGTACTTC.

Notes on this clonotype: The junction and the germline gene differ at one end; a read error may be behind it. This chain uses TRBV20-1 with TRBJ2-2; D is possibly TRBD2 (6 bases). Germline V gene sequence: CDR1 DFQATT, CDR2 SNEGSKA (reference sequence). The CDR3 is 14 residues long. The CDR3 loop is CSARDLGDGGELLF. The CDR3 nucleotides are TGCAGTGCTAGAGATCTGGGTGACGGCGGGGAGCTGCTTTTT.